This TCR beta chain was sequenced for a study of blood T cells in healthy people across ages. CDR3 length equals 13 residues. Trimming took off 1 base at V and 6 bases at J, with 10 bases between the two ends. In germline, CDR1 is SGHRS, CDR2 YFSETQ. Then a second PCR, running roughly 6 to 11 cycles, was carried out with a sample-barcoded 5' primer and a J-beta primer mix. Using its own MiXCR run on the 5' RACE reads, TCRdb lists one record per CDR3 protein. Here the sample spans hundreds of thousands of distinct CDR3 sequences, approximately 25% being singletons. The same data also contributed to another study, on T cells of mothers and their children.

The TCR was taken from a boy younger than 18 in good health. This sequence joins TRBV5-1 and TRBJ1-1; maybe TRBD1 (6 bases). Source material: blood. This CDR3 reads CASSLIRGAEAFF. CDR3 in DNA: TGCGCCAGCAGCTTGATCAGGGGAGCTGAAGCTTTCTTT.